This TCR beta chain stems from a study of blood T cell repertoires in COVID-19 (dated by TCRdb to about 2020). Regarding the study in general: Collaborator samples came from the United States, Italy and Spain and covered acute and convalescent phases of COVID-19. The material from the prospective study consisted of cDNA or gDNA derived from T cells, B-cell-depleted T cells, or PBMCs. The dataset comprised deeply sampled blood TCRbeta repertoires from subjects exposed to, actively infected with, or recovered from COVID-19. The repertoires were made available in a free public database intended to serve as a resource for research on the immune response to SARS-CoV-2. Samples came from the ongoing ImmuneRACE study (first 160 participants) plus 1,254 subjects from 6 global collaborators. The sample metadata nearly always contained a de-identified subject ID, COVID-19 status, age in years and sex. Where available, HLA class I and class II types were obtained from metadata supplied by the sample provider rather than from assay-based typing. The paper as a whole reports these results and caveats: How much clinical and demographic metadata was included differed by source and by participant, and the metadata was provided uncurated.

Participants in the prospective study were enrolled through a virtual design, were aged roughly 18 to 90 years, and lived in 24 United States geographic areas. Cohort assignment in the prospective study relied on participant-reported clinical history from a screening survey and a study questionnaire. Each participant in the prospective study had whole blood, serum and a nasopharyngeal or oropharyngeal swab collected by mobile phlebotomists. Participants in the prospective study had the option to provide additional blood draws and questionnaires over an approximately 2-month period. Before DNA extraction, blood samples from the prospective study were shipped at room temperature or frozen. Points on this clone: Which antigen it targets is not known. Nothing much larger sits one base from this clone, and base qualities are not available.

The CDR3 covers 15 residues, taking in both the cysteine and the phenylalanine. CDR3 DNA only is kept here, 45 bases in frame from base 1. From a lookup of the germline V gene (reference sequence), CDR1 and CDR2 are LGHDT and YNNKEL. V ends up 4 bases short and J 4 bases short, with an unmatched junction base count of 4. The immunoSEQ Assay, a bias-controlled multiplex PCR, was used to amplify TCRbeta CDR3 regions from genomic DNA. The authors' pipeline ran thus. Within the assay, amplification of reference gene primers was used to estimate how many nucleated cells each sample contained. To quantify the absolute abundance of each unique TCRbeta CDR3 rearrangement, sequence reads were collapsed and filtered. For each sample, productive Simpson clonality was calculated as the square root of Simpson's diversity index over productive rearrangements. Entries here come from immuneACCESS through TCRdb and include only in-frame sequences with V and J called. Some clones fail to appear in such tables; in the studies checked, an unresolved V gene covers under half of the shortfall, and the cause of the remainder is unknown. D and trimming were read from the DNA, whereas the V and J calls and clone size are those reported in that table. The sample table contains roughly 200,000 clones; only one count was recorded for 82% of them. Of the sample, about 5% is held by the ten largest clones.

The sequence is built from TRBV3-1 (or the pseudogene TRBV3-2) and TRBJ1-2; 12 central bases correspond to TRBD1. This sequence originates from a woman aged 55 to 70 with acute COVID-19. The material sequenced was PBMCs or T cells enriched from blood (not recorded which). The sequenced DNA: TGTGCCAGCAGCCTCGGGACAGGGGGCTTCTATGGCTACACCTTC. The encoded protein is CASSLGTGGFYGYTF.